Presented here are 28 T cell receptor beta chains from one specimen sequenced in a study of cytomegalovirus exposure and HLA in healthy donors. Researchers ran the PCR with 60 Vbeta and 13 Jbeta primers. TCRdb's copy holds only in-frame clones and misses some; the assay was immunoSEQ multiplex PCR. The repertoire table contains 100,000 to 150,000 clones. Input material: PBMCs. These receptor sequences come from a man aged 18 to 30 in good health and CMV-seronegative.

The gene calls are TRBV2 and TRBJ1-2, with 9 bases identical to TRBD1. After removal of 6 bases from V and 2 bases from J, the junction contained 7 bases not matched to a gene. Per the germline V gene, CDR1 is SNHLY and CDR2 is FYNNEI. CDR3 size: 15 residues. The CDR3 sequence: CASRQSGTGNYGYTF. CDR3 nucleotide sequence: TGTGCCAGCAGGCAATCCGGGACAGGGAACTATGGCTACACCTTC.

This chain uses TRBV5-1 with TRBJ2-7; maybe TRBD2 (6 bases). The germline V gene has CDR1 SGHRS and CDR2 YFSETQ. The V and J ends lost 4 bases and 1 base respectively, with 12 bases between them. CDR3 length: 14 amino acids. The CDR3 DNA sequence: TGCGCCAGCAGCGGGGGAGGTTCTTCCTACGAGCAGTACTTC. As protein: CASSGGGSSYEQYF. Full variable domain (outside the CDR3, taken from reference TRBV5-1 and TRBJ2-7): KAGVTQTPRYLIKTRGQQVTLSCSPISGHRSVSWYQQTPGQGLQFLFEYFSETQRNKGNFPGRFSGRQFSNSRSEMNVSTLELGDSALYLCASSGGGSSYEQYFGPGTRLTVT.

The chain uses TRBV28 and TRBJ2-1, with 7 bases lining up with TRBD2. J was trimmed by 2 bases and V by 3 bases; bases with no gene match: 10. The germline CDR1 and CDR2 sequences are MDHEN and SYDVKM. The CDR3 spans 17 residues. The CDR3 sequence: CASSFGEGETPYNEQFF. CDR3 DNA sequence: TGTGCCAGCAGTTTTGGGGAGGGCGAGACCCCCTACAATGAGCAGTTCTTC.

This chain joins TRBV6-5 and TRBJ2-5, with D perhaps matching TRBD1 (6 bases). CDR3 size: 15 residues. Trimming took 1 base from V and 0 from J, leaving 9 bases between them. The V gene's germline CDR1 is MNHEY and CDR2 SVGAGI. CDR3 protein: CASSYYRANQETQYF. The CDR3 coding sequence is TGTGCCAGCAGTTACTACAGGGCTAACCAAGAGACCCAGTACTTC.

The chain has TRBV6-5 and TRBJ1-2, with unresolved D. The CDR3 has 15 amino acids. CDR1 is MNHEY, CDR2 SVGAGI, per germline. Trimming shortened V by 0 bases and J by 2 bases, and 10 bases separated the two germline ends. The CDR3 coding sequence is TGTGCCAGCAGTTACTCGACTTTCGCAAACTATGGCTACACCTTC. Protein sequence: CASSYSTFANYGYTF.

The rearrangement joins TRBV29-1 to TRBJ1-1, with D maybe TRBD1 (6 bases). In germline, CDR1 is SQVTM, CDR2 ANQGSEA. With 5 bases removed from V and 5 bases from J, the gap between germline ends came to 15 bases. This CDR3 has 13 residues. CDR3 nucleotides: TGCAGCGTTATTACAGGGAAAAAGACTGAAGCTTTCTTT. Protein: CSVITGKKTEAFF.

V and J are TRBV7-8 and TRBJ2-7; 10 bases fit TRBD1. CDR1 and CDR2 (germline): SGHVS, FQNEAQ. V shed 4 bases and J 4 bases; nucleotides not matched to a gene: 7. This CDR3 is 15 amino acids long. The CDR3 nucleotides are TGTGCCAGCAGCTCACAGGGACAGGGGCAGTACGAGCAGTACTTC. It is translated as CASSSQGQGQYEQYF.

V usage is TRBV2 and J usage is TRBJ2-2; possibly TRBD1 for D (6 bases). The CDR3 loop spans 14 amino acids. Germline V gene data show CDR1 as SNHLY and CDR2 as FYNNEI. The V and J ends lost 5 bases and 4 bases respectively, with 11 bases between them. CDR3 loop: CASSFGTFTGELFF. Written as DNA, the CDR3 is TGTGCCAGCAGTTTTGGGACATTCACCGGGGAGCTGTTTTTT.

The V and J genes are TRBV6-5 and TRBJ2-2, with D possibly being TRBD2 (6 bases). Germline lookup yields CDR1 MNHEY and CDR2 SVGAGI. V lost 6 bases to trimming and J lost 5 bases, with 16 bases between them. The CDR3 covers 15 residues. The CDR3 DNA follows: TGTGCCAGCAGGGCGGGAAATTTTCAAACCGGGGAGCTGTTTTTT. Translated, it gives CASRAGNFQTGELFF.

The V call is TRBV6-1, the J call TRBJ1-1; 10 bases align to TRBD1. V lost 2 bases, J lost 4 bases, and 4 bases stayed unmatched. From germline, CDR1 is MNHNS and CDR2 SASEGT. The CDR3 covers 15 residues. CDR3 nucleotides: TGTGCCAGCAGTGAACTTGGACAGGGGGGCACTGAAGCTTTCTTT. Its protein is CASSELGQGGTEAFF.

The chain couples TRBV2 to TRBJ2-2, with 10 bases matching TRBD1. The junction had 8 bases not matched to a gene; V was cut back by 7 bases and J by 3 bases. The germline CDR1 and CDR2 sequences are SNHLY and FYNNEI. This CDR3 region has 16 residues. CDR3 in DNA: TGTGCCAGCACCATCCGGACAGGGGGGTACACCGGGGAGCTGTTTTTT. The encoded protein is CASTIRTGGYTGELFF.

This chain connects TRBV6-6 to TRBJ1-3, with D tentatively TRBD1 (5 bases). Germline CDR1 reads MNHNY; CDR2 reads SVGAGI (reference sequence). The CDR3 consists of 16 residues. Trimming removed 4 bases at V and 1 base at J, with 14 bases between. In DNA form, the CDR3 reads TGTGCCAGCAGTTCCCAGGGTATAAGGTCTGGAAACACCATATATTTT. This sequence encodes CASSSQGIRSGNTIYF.

The CDR3 loop is CASSYSPGQPEAFF. CDR3 DNA sequence: TGTGCCAGCAGTTACTCCCCGGGACAACCTGAAGCTTTCTTT. The chain carries TRBV6-5 and TRBJ1-1, with TRBD1 as a possible D gene (6 bases). Germline V gene data show CDR1 as MNHEY and CDR2 as SVGAGI. Trimming took 0 bases from V and 6 from J, leaving 11 bases between them. CDR3 length equals 14 residues.

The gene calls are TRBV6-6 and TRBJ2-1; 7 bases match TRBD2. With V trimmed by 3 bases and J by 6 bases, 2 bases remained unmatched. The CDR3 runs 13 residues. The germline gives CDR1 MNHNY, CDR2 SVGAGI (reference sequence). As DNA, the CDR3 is TGTGCCAGCAGTTATGGGGGGGGCAATGAGCAGTTCTTC. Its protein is CASSYGGGNEQFF.

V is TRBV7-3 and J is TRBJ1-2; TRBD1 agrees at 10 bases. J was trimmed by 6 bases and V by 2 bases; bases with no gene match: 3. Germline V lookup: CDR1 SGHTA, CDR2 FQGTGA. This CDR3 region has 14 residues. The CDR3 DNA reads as TGTGCCAGCAGCTTAGTGGGGACAGGGGATGGCTACACCTTC. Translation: CASSLVGTGDGYTF.

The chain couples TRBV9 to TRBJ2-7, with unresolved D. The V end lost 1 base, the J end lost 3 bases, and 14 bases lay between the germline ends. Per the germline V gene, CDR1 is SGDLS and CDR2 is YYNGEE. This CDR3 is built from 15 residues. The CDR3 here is CASSVSGSSGYEQYF. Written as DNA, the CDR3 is TGTGCCAGCAGCGTATCCGGGTCAAGTGGCTACGAGCAGTACTTC. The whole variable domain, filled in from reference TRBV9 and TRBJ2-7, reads DSGVTQTPKHLITATGQRVTLRCSPRSGDLSVYWYQQSLDQGLQFLIQYYNGEERAKGNILERFSAQQFPDLHSELNLSSLELGDSALYFCASSVSGSSGYEQYFGPGTRLTVT.

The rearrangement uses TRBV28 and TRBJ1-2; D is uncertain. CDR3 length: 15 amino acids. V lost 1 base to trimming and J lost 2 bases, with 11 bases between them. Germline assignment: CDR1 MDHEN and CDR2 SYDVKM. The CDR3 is CASSLLFQSNYGYTF. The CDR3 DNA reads TGTGCCAGCAGTTTATTGTTCCAGTCCAACTATGGCTACACCTTC.

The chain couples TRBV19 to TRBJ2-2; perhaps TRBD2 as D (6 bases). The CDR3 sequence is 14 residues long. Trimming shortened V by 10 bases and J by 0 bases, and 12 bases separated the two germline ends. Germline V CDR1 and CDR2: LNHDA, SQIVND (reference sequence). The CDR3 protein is CATNGGPNTGELFF. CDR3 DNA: TGTGCCACTAACGGGGGACCGAACACCGGGGAGCTGTTTTTT.

Here the CDR3 DNA reads TGCGCCAGCAGCTGGGGGGGGACCGGGGAGCTGTTTTTT. Translated: CASSWGGTGELFF. V is TRBV5-1 and J is TRBJ2-2, with 7 bases matching TRBD2. The length of the CDR3 is 13 residues. The ends lost 3 bases at V and 5 bases at J; junction bases unmatched: 1. The germline V gene has CDR1 SGHRS and CDR2 YFSETQ.

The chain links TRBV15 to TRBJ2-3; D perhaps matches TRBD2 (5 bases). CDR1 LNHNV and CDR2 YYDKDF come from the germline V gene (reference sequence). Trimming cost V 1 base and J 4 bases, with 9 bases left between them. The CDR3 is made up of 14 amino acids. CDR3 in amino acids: CATSRALAADTQYF. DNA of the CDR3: TGTGCCACCAGCAGAGCCCTAGCTGCAGATACGCAGTATTTT. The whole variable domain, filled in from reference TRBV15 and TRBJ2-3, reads DAMVIQNPRYQVTQFGKPVTLSCSQTLNHNVMYWYQQKSSQAPKLLFHYYDKDFNNEADTPDNFQSRRPNTSFCFLDIRSPGLGDTAMYLCATSRALAADTQYFGPGTRLTVL.

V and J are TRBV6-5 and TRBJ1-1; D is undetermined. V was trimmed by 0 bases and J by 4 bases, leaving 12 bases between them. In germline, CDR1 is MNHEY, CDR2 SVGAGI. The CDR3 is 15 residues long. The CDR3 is CASSYSGAVSTEAFF. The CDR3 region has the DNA TGTGCCAGCAGTTACTCGGGAGCCGTGAGCACTGAAGCTTTCTTT.

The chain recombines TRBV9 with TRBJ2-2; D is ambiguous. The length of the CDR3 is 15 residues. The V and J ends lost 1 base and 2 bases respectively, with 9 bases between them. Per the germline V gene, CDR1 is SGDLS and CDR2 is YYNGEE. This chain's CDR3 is CASSVSMRNTGELFF. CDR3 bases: TGTGCCAGCAGCGTAAGTATGAGAAACACCGGGGAGCTGTTTTTT. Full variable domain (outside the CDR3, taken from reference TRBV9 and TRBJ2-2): DSGVTQTPKHLITATGQRVTLRCSPRSGDLSVYWYQQSLDQGLQFLIQYYNGEERAKGNILERFSAQQFPDLHSELNLSSLELGDSALYFCASSVSMRNTGELFFGEGSRLTVL.

In DNA, the CDR3 is TGTGCCAGCAGTTCTCCGGGACAGGGGACAACTGAGCAGTTCTTC. Translated: CASSSPGQGTTEQFF. The V call is TRBV28, the J call TRBJ2-1, with 10 bases aligning to TRBD1. The CDR3 extends over 15 amino acids. Germline lookup yields CDR1 MDHEN and CDR2 SYDVKM. Trimming at V came to 4 bases and at J to 9 bases, leaving 9 bases not matched to a gene.

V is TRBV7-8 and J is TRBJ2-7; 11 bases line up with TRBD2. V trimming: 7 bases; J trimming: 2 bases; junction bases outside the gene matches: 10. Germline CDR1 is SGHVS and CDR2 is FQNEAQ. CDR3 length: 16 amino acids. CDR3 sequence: CASTTLIAGGPYEQYF. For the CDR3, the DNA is TGTGCCAGCACCACCCTGATAGCGGGGGGGCCCTACGAGCAGTACTTC.

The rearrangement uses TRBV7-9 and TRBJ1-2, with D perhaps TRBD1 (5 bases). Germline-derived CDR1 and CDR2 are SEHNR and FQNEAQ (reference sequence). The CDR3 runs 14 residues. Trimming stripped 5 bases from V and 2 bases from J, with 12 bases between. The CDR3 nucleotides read TGTGCCAGCAGCCTTTCGACAGAAAACTATGGCTACACCTTC. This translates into CASSLSTENYGYTF. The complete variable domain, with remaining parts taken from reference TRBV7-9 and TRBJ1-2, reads DTGVSQNPRHKITKRGQNVTFRCDPISEHNRLYWYRQTLGQGPEFLTYFQNEAQLEKSRLLSDRFSAERPKGSFSTLEIQRTEQGDSAMYLCASSLSTENYGYTFGSGTRLTVV.

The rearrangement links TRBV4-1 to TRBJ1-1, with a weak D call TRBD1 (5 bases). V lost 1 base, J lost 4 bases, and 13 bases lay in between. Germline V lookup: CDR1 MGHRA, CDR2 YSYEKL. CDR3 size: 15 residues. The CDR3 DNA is TGCGCCAGCAGCCAAGTTCCAGCACAGGCCACTGAAGCTTTCTTT. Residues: CASSQVPAQATEAFF.

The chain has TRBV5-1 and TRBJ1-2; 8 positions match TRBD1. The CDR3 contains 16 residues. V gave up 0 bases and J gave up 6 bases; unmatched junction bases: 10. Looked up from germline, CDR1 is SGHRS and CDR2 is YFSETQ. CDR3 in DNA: TGCGCCAGCAGCTTGGTAGGGGGACAGGAAGGGGATGGCTACACCTTC. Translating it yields CASSLVGGQEGDGYTF. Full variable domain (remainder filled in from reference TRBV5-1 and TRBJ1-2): KAGVTQTPRYLIKTRGQQVTLSCSPISGHRSVSWYQQTPGQGLQFLFEYFSETQRNKGNFPGRFSGRQFSNSRSEMNVSTLELGDSALYLCASSLVGGQEGDGYTFGSGTRLTVV.

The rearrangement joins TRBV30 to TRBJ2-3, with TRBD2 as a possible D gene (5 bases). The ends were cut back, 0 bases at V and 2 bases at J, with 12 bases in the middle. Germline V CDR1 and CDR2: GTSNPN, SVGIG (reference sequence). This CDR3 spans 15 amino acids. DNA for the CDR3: TGTGCCTGGAGTGTTAGTAGGACTGACACAGATACGCAGTATTTT. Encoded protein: CAWSVSRTDTDTQYF.